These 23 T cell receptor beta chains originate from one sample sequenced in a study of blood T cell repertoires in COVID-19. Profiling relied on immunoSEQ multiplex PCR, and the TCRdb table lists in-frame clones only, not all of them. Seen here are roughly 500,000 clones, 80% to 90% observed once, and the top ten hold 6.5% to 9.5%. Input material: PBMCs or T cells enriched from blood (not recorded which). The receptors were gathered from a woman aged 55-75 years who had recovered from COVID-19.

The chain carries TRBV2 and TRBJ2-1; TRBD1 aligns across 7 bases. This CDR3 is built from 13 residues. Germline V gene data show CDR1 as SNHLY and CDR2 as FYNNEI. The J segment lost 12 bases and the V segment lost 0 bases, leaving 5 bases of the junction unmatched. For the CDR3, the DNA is TGTGCCAGCAGTGAAGCCAACAGGGGCCGGCAGTTCTTC. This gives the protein CASSEANRGRQFF.

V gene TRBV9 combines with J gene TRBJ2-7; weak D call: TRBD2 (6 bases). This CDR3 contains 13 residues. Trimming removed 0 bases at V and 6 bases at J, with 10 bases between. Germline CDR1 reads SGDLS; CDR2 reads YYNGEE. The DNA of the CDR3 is TGTGCCAGCAGCGTAGGACTAGTCTCCGAGCAGTACTTC. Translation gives CASSVGLVSEQYF.

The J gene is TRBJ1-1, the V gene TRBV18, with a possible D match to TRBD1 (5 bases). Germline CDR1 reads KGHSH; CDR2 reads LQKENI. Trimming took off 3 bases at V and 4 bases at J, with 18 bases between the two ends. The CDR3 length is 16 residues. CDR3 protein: CASSPLLGEVGTEAFF. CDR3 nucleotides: TGTGCCAGCTCACCCCTTCTGGGGGAGGTGGGCACTGAAGCTTTCTTT.

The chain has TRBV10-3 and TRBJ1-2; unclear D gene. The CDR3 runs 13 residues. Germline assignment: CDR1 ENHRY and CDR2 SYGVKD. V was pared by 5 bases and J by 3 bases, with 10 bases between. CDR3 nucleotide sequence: TGTGCCATCAGTCAGGAGGCTTACTATGGCTACACCTTC. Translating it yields CAISQEAYYGYTF.

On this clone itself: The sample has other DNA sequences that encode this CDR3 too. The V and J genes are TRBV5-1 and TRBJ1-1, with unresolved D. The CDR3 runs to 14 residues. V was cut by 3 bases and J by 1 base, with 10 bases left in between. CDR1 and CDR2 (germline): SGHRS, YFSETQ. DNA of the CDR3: TGCGCCAGCAGCTCACAAGGAGGGAACACTGAAGCTTTCTTT. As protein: CASSSQGGNTEAFF.

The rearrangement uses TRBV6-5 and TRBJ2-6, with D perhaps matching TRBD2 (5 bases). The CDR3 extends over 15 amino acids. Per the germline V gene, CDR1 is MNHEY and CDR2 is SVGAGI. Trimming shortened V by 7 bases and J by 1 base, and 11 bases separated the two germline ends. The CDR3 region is CASTRDGSGANVLTF. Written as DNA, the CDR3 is TGTGCCAGCACACGGGATGGGTCTGGGGCCAACGTCCTGACTTTC.

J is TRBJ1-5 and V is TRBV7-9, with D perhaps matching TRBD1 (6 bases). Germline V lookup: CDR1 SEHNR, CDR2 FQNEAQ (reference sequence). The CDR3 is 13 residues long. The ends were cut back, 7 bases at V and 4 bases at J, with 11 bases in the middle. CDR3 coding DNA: TGTGCCAGCACTACAACAGGGAATCAGCCCCAGCATTTT. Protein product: CASTTTGNQPQHF.

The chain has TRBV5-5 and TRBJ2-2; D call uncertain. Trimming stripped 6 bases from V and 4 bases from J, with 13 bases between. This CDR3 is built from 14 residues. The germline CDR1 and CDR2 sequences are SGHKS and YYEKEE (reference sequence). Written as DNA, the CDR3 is TGTGCCAGCACGTTCGGCGACTTCACCGGGGAGCTGTTTTTT. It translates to CASTFGDFTGELFF.

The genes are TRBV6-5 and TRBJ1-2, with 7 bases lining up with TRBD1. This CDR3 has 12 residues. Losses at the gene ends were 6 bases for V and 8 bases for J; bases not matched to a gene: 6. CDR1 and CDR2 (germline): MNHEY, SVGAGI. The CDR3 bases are TGTGCCAGCAGCCGACAGGGTCGCGGCTACACCTTC. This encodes CASSRQGRGYTF.

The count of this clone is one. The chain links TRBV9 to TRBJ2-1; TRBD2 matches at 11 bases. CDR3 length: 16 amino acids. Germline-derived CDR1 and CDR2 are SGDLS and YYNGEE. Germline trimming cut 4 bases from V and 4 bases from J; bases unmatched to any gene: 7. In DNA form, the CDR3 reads TGTGCCAGCAGCCCACAGACTAGCGGGGTGTACAATGAGCAGTTCTTC. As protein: CASSPQTSGVYNEQFF.

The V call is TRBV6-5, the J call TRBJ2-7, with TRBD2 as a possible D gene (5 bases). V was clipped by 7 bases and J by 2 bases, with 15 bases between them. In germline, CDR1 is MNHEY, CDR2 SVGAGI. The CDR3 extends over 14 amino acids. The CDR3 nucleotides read TGTGCCAGCATGTTGGCATCGACTACCTACGAGCAGTACTTC. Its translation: CASMLASTTYEQYF.

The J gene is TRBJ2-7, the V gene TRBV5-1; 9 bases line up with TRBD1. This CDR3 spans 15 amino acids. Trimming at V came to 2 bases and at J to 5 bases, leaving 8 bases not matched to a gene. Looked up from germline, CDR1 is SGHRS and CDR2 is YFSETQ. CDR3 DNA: TGCGCCAGCAGCTTCTCCGGGACAGGGATCAACGAGCAGTACTTC. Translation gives CASSFSGTGINEQYF.

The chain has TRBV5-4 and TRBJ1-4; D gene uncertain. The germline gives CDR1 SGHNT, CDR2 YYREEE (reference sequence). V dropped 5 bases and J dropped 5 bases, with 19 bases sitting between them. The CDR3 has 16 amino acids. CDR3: CASRRRPEGKNEKLFF. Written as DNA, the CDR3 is TGTGCCAGCAGAAGGAGGCCTGAGGGAAAGAATGAAAAACTGTTTTTT.

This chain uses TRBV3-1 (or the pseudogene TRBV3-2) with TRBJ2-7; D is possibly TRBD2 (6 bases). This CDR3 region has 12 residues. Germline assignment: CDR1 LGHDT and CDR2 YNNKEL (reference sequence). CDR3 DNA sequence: TGTGCCAGCAGCCAAAGAGGTGGGGACTTCAACGTC. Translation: CASSQRGGDFNV.

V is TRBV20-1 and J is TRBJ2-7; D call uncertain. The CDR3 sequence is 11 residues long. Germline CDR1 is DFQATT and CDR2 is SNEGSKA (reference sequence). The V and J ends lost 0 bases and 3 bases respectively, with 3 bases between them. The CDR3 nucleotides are TGCAGTGCTAGAGACAACTACGAGCAGTACTTC. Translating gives CSARDNYEQYF.

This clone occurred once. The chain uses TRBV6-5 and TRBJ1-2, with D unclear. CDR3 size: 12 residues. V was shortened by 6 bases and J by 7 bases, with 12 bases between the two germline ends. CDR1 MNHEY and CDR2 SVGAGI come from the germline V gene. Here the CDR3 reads CASRKDRGGYTF. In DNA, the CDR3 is TGTGCCAGCAGAAAAGACCGCGGTGGCTACACCTTC.

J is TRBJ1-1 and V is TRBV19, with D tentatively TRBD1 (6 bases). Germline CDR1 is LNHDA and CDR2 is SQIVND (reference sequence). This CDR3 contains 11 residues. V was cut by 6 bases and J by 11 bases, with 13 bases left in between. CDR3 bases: TGTGCCAGTAGCACGACAGGAGACGCTTTCTTT. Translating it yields CASSTTGDAFF.

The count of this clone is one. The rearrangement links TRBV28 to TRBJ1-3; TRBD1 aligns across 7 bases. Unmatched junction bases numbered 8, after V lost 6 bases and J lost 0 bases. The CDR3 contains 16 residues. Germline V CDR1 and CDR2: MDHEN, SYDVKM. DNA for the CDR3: TGTGCCAGCAGCCGGGGGAGACAGGGCTCTGGAAACACCATATATTTT. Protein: CASSRGRQGSGNTIYF.

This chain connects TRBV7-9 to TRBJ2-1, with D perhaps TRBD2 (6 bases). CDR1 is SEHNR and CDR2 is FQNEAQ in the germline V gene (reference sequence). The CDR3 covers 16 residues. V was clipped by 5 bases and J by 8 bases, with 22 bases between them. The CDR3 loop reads CASSIAGLKAGDEQFF. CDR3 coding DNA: TGTGCCAGCAGCATCGCGGGACTTAAGGCCGGGGATGAGCAGTTCTTC.

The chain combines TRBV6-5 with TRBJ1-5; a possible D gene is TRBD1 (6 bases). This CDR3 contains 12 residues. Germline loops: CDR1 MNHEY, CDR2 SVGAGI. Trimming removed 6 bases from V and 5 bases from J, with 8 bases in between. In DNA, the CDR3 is TGTGCCAGCAGAGCAGGGGATCAGCCCCAGCATTTT. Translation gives CASRAGDQPQHF.

CDR3 region: CSVVGVLYEQYF. The CDR3 bases are TGCAGCGTGGTGGGAGTTCTCTACGAGCAGTACTTC. The chain recombines TRBV29-1 with TRBJ2-7, with D tentatively TRBD2 (5 bases). This CDR3 region has 12 residues. Germline CDR1 is SQVTM and CDR2 is ANQGSEA. V lost 6 bases and J 3 bases, leaving 12 bases between the germline ends.

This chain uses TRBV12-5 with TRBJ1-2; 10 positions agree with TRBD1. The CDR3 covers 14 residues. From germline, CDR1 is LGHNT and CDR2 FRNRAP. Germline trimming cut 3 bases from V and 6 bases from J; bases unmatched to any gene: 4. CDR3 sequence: CASGFSTGGDGYTF. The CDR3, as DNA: TGTGCTAGTGGTTTCTCGACAGGGGGCGATGGCTACACCTTC.

CDR3 residues: CASSPARQATGNTIYF. The CDR3 DNA reads as TGTGCCAGCAGCCCTGCCCGACAGGCGACTGGAAACACCATATATTTT. The chain is built from TRBV7-6 and TRBJ1-3; D is perhaps TRBD1 (6 bases). There are 16 residues in the CDR3. Trimming stripped 5 bases from V and 2 bases from J, with 16 bases between. The germline V gene has CDR1 SGHVS and CDR2 FNYEAQ.